Listed below are T cell receptor beta chains from one sample, sequenced in a study of blood T cell repertoires in COVID-19. Profiling relied on immunoSEQ multiplex PCR, and the TCRdb table lists in-frame clones only, not all of them. The sample carries approximately 230,000 clones, approximately 86% recorded once. The sample comprised peripheral blood. The receptors were sampled from a man older than 75 with acute or convalescent COVID-19. Both conserved end residues are part of each CDR3. D genes are given only for firm matches.

16 | TRBV11-1 | - | CASSPYLGAVQETQYF
13 | TRBV5-4 | TRBD1 | CASSPGQGDTIYF
17 | TRBV18 | TRBD1 | CASSPRDRANTPYEQYF
15 | TRBV6-6 | TRBD1 | CASSYPGQTNEKLFF
15 | TRBV11-3 | TRBD2 | CASSNRLAGQETQYF
15 | TRBV5-1 | - | CASSWDGTLNNEQFF
13 | TRBV6-1 | - | CASSEGSYNEQFF
12 | TRBV28 | - | CASSLGRDGYTF
17 | TRBV6-6 | - | CASSPSVRSSAGDTQYF
15 | TRBV5-1 | TRBD1 | CASRRTGSSTDTQYF
14 | TRBV9 | - | CASSVGRGNQPQHF
14 | TRBV6-2/TRBV6-3 | TRBD1 | CASSQDRGPGTQYF
17 | TRBV6-2/TRBV6-3 | TRBD2 | CASSYSQREWREETQYF
14 | TRBV6-5 | - | CASSQTGLNTEAFF
13 | TRBV29-1 | TRBD1 | CSVNGQGVTEQFF
16 | TRBV10-3 | TRBD1 | CAISEPGTGDPDEQYF
15 | TRBV7-3 | TRBD2 | CASSLNGLAGVEQFF
14 | TRBV9 | - | CASSVGIITDTQYF
14 | TRBV15 | - | CATSRDLGLSEAFF
16 | TRBV7-6 | TRBD1 | CASSLAPEGANEKLFF
17 | TRBV6-2/TRBV6-3 | - | CASSSEGDSHRPGEQYF
15 | TRBV5-6 | - | CASSLGTGSNQPQHF
14 | TRBV19 | TRBD2 | CASSSPGLDNEQFF
18 | TRBV5-1 | TRBD2 | CASSIRTSGRIGTDTQYF
16 | TRBV7-9 | TRBD1 | CASSFTGTGSGDEQYF
15 | TRBV2 | TRBD1 | CASGGQGANTGELFF
13 | TRBV7-2 | - | CASSLGHFYGYTF
19 | TRBV15 | - | CATSRKTYRDIKKDYGYTF
13 | TRBV29-1 | - | CSVRAGGNTEAFF
16 | TRBV2 | TRBD2 | CASSAAASGSYNEQFF
15 | TRBV11-2 | TRBD2 | CASSLTGGPYNEQFF
14 | TRBV19 | - | CASRLGGSNEKLFF
17 | TRBV7-9 | TRBD1 | CASSLGSDRGRGQPQHF